This T cell receptor beta chain was sequenced during a study of shared clonotypes between healthy human individuals. A deep-level run was used for the assay. Only in-frame clones appear in the TCRdb table, and some are missing; sequencing was by immunoSEQ multiplex PCR. The repertoire includes approximately 2.5 million clones, 90% to 95% of them detected once, and about 0.13% sits in the top ten. Germline lookup yields CDR1 SGHTA and CDR2 FQGNSA. This CDR3 comprises 15 residues. V gave up 5 bases and J gave up 8 bases, with 20 bases separating them. On this clone itself: As yet, its antigen is unknown.

Study findings and constraints: Researchers found naive subsets generally carried larger estimated richness than memory subsets. For naive CD4 cells, around 5% of clonotypes were shared across a handful of donors. Rarefaction indicated that sorted-subset sequencing remained incomplete although depth was large.

This TCR came from a man aged 18 to 30 in good health. The sequencing sample was made of naive CD4+ T cells sorted from blood. Subset described: CD45RA+ positively selected. The chain links TRBV7-2 to TRBJ2-3, with D uncertain. CDR3 DNA: TGTGCCAGCAGCCCGTTGGACCGAAACCCTACTACGCAGTATTTT. This sequence encodes CASSPLDRNPTTQYF.